The rows below give T cell receptor beta chains drawn from one sample of a study of T-cell memory formation after mild COVID-19. Each CDR3 protein is one row after TCRdb ran MiXCR on the 5' RACE reads. Of roughly 450,000 distinct CDR3 sequences in the sample, roughly 17% were seen once. Sequenced material: PBMCs or a T cell subset sorted from them (not recorded which). The origin of the receptors is a man between 18 and 35 years old who had mild COVID-19 (a few samples of this study predate the infection). Cell type and time point are not known. CDR3s include the opening cysteine and the closing phenylalanine or tryptophan. Each record gives: clone size, V gene, D gene, J gene, CDR3 length, CDR3 protein, CDR3 DNA. The D gene is left open where the match is weak. Clone size is stated in some rows and not others, as once, few, many or a class when expanded.

size: .
V: TRBV7-2
D: .
J: TRBJ1-1
length: 15
CDR3: CASSLNRLRNTEAFF
DNA: TGTGCCAGCAGCTTAAACAGGCTGAGGAACACTGAAGCTTTCTTT

size: few
V: TRBV7-9
D: .
J: TRBJ2-2
length: 13
CDR3: CAFRTSGTGELFF
DNA: TGTGCCTTCCGCACCTCGGGCACCGGGGAGCTGTTTTTT

size: few
V: TRBV19
D: .
J: TRBJ1-2
length: 11
CDR3: CATADRDGYTF
DNA: TGTGCCACCGCGGACCGGGATGGCTACACCTTC

size: .
V: TRBV7-2
D: .
J: TRBJ2-3
length: 14
CDR3: CASSFFEGTDTQYF
DNA: TGTGCCAGCAGCTTCTTTGAGGGCACAGATACGCAGTATTTT

size: .
V: TRBV7-9
D: .
J: TRBJ1-4
length: 13
CDR3: CASSFGGVEKLFF
DNA: TGTGCCAGCAGCTTTGGGGGCGTTGAAAAACTGTTTTTT

size: many
V: TRBV20-1
D: TRBD2
J: TRBJ2-2
length: 13
CDR3: CSAKRGDPGELFF
DNA: TGCAGTGCTAAGCGGGGGGACCCCGGGGAGCTGTTTTTT

size: .
V: TRBV4-1
D: .
J: TRBJ1-2
length: 18
CDR3: CASSRTGGPPSLNYGYTF
DNA: TGCGCCAGCAGCCGAACTGGGGGGCCTCCATCGTTGAACTATGGCTACACCTTC

size: once
V: TRBV6-5
D: .
J: TRBJ2-1
length: 14
CDR3: CASSYSITDNEQFF
DNA: TGTGCCAGCAGTTACTCGATCACAGACAATGAGCAGTTCTTC

size: .
V: TRBV27
D: TRBD1
J: TRBJ1-1
length: 14
CDR3: CASSTRDRGLEAFF
DNA: TGTGCCAGCAGTACCCGGGACAGGGGGCTTGAAGCTTTCTTT

size: .
V: TRBV12-3/TRBV12-4
D: TRBD1
J: TRBJ2-2
length: 13
CDR3: CASSTGGFGELFF
DNA: TGTGCCAGCAGTACAGGGGGTTTTGGGGAGCTGTTTTTT

size: few
V: TRBV29-1
D: .
J: TRBJ2-5
length: 14
CDR3: CSVVRVGAPETQYF
DNA: TGCAGCGTTGTCCGGGTGGGGGCCCCAGAGACCCAGTACTTC

size: .
V: TRBV12-3/TRBV12-4
D: .
J: TRBJ2-3
length: 16
CDR3: CASSTGAIVSTDTQYF
DNA: TGTGCCAGCAGCACGGGGGCTATCGTAAGCACAGATACGCAGTATTTT

size: few
V: TRBV11-2
D: .
J: TRBJ2-1
length: 11
CDR3: CASSFGLEGFF
DNA: TGTGCCAGCAGCTTCGGCCTAGAGGGGTTCTTC

size: few
V: TRBV5-5
D: .
J: TRBJ1-2
length: 14
CDR3: CASSPEWGGDGYTF
DNA: TGTGCCAGCAGCCCCGAATGGGGAGGCGATGGCTACACCTTC

size: few
V: TRBV7-9
D: TRBD2
J: TRBJ2-3
length: 16
CDR3: CASSFRTSGETDTQYF
DNA: TGTGCCAGCAGCTTCAGGACTAGCGGGGAAACAGATACGCAGTATTTT

size: .
V: TRBV12-3/TRBV12-4
D: TRBD1
J: TRBJ2-3
length: 16
CDR3: CASRNRDRGKTDTQYF
DNA: TGTGCCAGCAGAAACCGGGACAGGGGTAAGACAGATACGCAGTATTTT

size: few
V: TRBV6-6
D: .
J: TRBJ2-2
length: 13
CDR3: CASSYSSPGELFF
DNA: TGTGCCAGCAGTTACTCTTCACCCGGGGAGCTGTTTTTT

size: .
V: TRBV6-5
D: .
J: TRBJ1-2
length: 16
CDR3: CASSPEGGSFGYGYTF
DNA: TGTGCCAGCAGTCCCGAAGGGGGTTCCTTTGGGTATGGCTACACCTTC

size: .
V: TRBV12-5
D: .
J: TRBJ1-1
length: 13
CDR3: CASGKAGAGEAFF
DNA: TGTGCTAGTGGGAAGGCAGGAGCAGGTGAAGCTTTCTTT

size: .
V: TRBV5-4
D: .
J: TRBJ2-2
length: 15
CDR3: CASSLADGNTGELFF
DNA: TGTGCCAGCAGCTTGGCCGATGGGAACACCGGGGAGCTGTTTTTT